The clone carrying this T cell receptor (beta chain) was observed a handful of times. The sample is drawn from a study of response to subunit inactivated influenza vaccine. This CDR3 is built from 14 residues. The germline V and J ends were trimmed by 0 bases and 1 base, with 7 bases remaining between them. Germline V CDR1 and CDR2: SGHRS, YFSETQ. TCRdb independently ran MiXCR on the RT-PCR reads; one entry per CDR3 protein. The table has 500,000 to 750,000 distinct CDR3 sequences, 14% seen once. The origin of this receptor is a man aged 45-60 years who received an inactivated influenza vaccine. The chain is built from TRBV5-1 and TRBJ1-1; D call uncertain. This specimen was PBMCs from blood, taken less than 13 days after vaccination. The CDR3 spells CASSLAYKNTEAFF. CDR3 bases: TGCGCCAGCAGCTTGGCGTACAAGAACACTGAAGCTTTCTTT. Using reference TRBV5-1 and TRBJ1-1 for the parts outside the CDR3, the full variable domain is KAGVTQTPRYLIKTRGQQVTLSCSPISGHRSVSWYQQTPGQGLQFLFEYFSETQRNKGNFPGRFSGRQFSNSRSEMNVSTLELGDSALYLCASSLAYKNTEAFFGQGTRLTVV.